This T cell receptor beta chain was recorded in a study of OX40 agonist ivuxolimab in advanced cancers. From germline, CDR1 is SGHAT and CDR2 FQNNGV. This CDR3 comprises 15 residues. V gave up 3 bases and J gave up 3 bases, with 15 bases separating them. The table came from immunoSEQ multiplex PCR; TCRdb's copy has only in-frame clones and leaves some out. The table records 55,000 to 80,000 clones, nearly 90% of them present only once. The specimen was CD4+ or CD8+ T cells sorted from blood, collected in a trial of the OX40 agonist ivuxolimab. This TCR came from an adult with an advanced solid tumor such as melanoma, head and neck, liver or kidney cancer. V gene TRBV11-2 combines with J gene TRBJ2-7, with a possible D match to TRBD1 (7 bases). CDR3 residues: CASSLGRTGGYEQYF. The CDR3 nucleotides read TGTGCCAGCAGCTTGGGGAGGACAGGAGGCTACGAGCAGTACTTC.